The 29 T cell receptor beta chains reported below all come from one sample, sequenced in a study of blood T cell repertoires in COVID-19. Method: immunoSEQ multiplex PCR; TCRdb's copy keeps in-frame clones and lacks some. Of 300,000 to 400,000 clones in the sample, around 89% were seen once. Input material: PBMCs or T cells enriched from blood (not recorded which). These receptors were collected from a man younger than 35 who had recovered from COVID-19.

This rearrangement joins TRBV11-3 to TRBJ2-2; 8 bases agree with TRBD2. Germline V CDR1 and CDR2: SGHNT, YENEEA. After removal of 5 bases from V and 6 bases from J, the junction contained 2 bases not matched to a gene. This CDR3 is built from 13 residues. DNA of the CDR3: TGTGCCAGCAGCCGACTAGCGTCCGGGGAGCTGTTTTTT. Encoded protein: CASSRLASGELFF.

The chain joins TRBV5-1 to TRBJ2-3; 8 bases are shared with TRBD2. Losses at the gene ends were 4 bases for V and 5 bases for J; bases not matched to a gene: 15. The CDR3 has 17 amino acids. CDR1 SGHRS and CDR2 YFSETQ come from the germline V gene. This CDR3 is CASSPGSLASGLDTQYF. CDR3 bases: TGCGCCAGCAGCCCCGGGTCGTTGGCTAGCGGGTTAGATACGCAGTATTTT.

The genes are TRBV4-1 and TRBJ1-5, with 7 bases fitting TRBD1. This CDR3 region has 16 residues. V trimming: 4 bases; J trimming: 0 bases; junction bases outside the gene matches: 6. Germline lookup yields CDR1 MGHRA and CDR2 YSYEKL. The chain's CDR3 is CASSLQGGYSNQPQHF. DNA for the CDR3: TGCGCCAGCAGCCTCCAGGGGGGATATAGCAATCAGCCCCAGCATTTT.

The chain joins TRBV6-5 to TRBJ2-5; a weak D match, TRBD2 (6 bases). The CDR3 extends over 14 amino acids. Germline-derived CDR1 and CDR2 are MNHEY and SVGAGI. Trimming took 7 bases from V and 0 from J, leaving 12 bases between them. Written as DNA, the CDR3 is TGTGCCAGCAAGTTGGGGGGAGACCAAGAGACCCAGTACTTC. It encodes CASKLGGDQETQYF.

The chain is built from TRBV7-2 and TRBJ1-3; 9 bases match TRBD1. With 6 bases clipped from V and 6 bases from J, the junction kept 6 bases outside the gene matches. The CDR3 sequence is 14 residues long. CDR1 and CDR2 (germline): SGHTA, FQGNSA. CDR3 amino acids: CASSLDRGSNTIYF. DNA for the CDR3: TGTGCCAGCAGTCTGGACAGGGGTTCAAACACCATATATTTT.

The V call is TRBV3-1 (or the pseudogene TRBV3-2), the J call TRBJ2-2; 10 positions match TRBD2. The trim removed 1 base at V and 2 bases at J, leaving 7 bases unmatched. The CDR3 consists of 18 residues. Germline loops: CDR1 LGHDT, CDR2 YNNKEL (reference sequence). The DNA for the CDR3 is TGTGCCAGCAGCCAAGGGCTAGCGGGAGATCCAAACACCGGGGAGCTGTTTTTT. It is translated as CASSQGLAGDPNTGELFF.

This clone occurred once. V and J are TRBV11-3 and TRBJ1-6; TRBD1 agrees at 7 bases. This CDR3 spans 18 amino acids. V dropped 5 bases and J dropped 0; count of bases not matched to a gene: 10. Germline V gene data show CDR1 as SGHNT and CDR2 as YENEEA. The CDR3 here is CASSKRQGPSSYNSPLHF. CDR3 coding DNA: TGTGCCAGCAGCAAGCGACAGGGCCCGAGCTCCTATAATTCACCCCTCCACTTT. The full variable domain, its missing parts supplied by reference TRBV11-3 and TRBJ1-6, is EAGVVQSPRYKIIEKKQPVAFWCNPISGHNTLYWYLQNLGQGPELLIRYENEEAVDDSQLPKDRFSAERLKGVDSTLKIQPAELGDSAVYLCASSKRQGPSSYNSPLHFGNGTRLTVT.

This clone was counted once. The V call is TRBV11-3, the J call TRBJ2-1; 15 bases agree with TRBD2. With 2 bases clipped from V and 9 bases from J, the junction kept 11 bases outside the gene matches. There are 18 residues in the CDR3. Germline V lookup: CDR1 SGHNT, CDR2 YENEEA. The CDR3 DNA is TGTGCCAGCAGCTTAAGCCTGGGACTAGCGGGAGGTCCAAGTGAGCAGTTCTTC. As protein: CASSLSLGLAGGPSEQFF.

The V and J genes are TRBV18 and TRBJ1-1; no clear D. Germline lookup yields CDR1 KGHSH and CDR2 LQKENI. The CDR3 is 12 residues long. V was clipped by 5 bases and J by 8 bases, with 12 bases between them. The CDR3 sequence is CASSATAGEAFF. In nucleotides, the CDR3 is TGTGCCAGCTCAGCGACCGCGGGGGAAGCTTTCTTT.

The table lists this clone with a few counts. The chain uses TRBV6-5 and TRBJ2-7; D is perhaps TRBD1 (6 bases). Trimming shortened V by 6 bases and J by 6 bases, and 9 bases separated the two germline ends. This CDR3 contains 11 residues. Germline lookup yields CDR1 MNHEY and CDR2 SVGAGI. The CDR3 DNA sequence: TGTGCCAGCAGGGTACAGGGCGAGCAGTACTTC. It translates to CASRVQGEQYF.

V is TRBV4-2 and J is TRBJ2-7, with 9 bases matching TRBD2. The CDR3 is 14 residues long. Germline V gives CDR1 LGHNA, CDR2 YNFKEQ. V gave up 5 bases and J gave up 0 bases; unmatched junction bases: 2. CDR3: CASSAGGFSYEQYF. The DNA of the CDR3 is TGTGCCAGCAGCGCGGGGGGGTTCTCCTACGAGCAGTACTTC.

This chain joins TRBV12-3 or TRBV12-4 and TRBJ1-2; D remains ambiguous. The CDR3 has 12 amino acids. V was cut by 1 base and J by 4 bases, with 4 bases left in between. DNA of the CDR3: TGTGCCAGCAGTTTAGAGCTCTATGGCTACACCTTC. The encoded protein is CASSLELYGYTF.

This clone was counted between two and nine times. The chain links TRBV6-5 to TRBJ2-3, with 11 bases fitting TRBD1. The CDR3 covers 14 residues. The ends lost 9 bases at V and 3 bases at J; junction bases unmatched: 5. Germline values: CDR1 MNHEY, CDR2 SVGAGI. CDR3 bases: TGTGCCAGTATCCGGGACAGGGGGACAGATACGCAGTATTTT. Translated: CASIRDRGTDTQYF.

The table lists this clone with a few counts. The chain links TRBV6-1 to TRBJ2-3; 10 bases fit TRBD2. The V and J ends lost 4 bases and 5 bases, in that order; junction bases with no gene match: 15. CDR3 length: 18 amino acids. In germline, CDR1 is MNHNS, CDR2 SASEGT. This CDR3 is CASSVLAGGASLGDTQYF. The CDR3 DNA reads as TGTGCCAGCAGTGTTTTAGCGGGGGGAGCTTCCCTTGGAGATACGCAGTATTTT.

V and J are TRBV19 and TRBJ1-2, with D possibly matching TRBD1 (5 bases). This CDR3 has 15 amino acids. The germline V gene has CDR1 LNHDA and CDR2 SQIVND (reference sequence). The V gene lost 7 bases and the J gene lost 8 bases, with 23 bases spanning the gap. CDR3 residues: CASTTASRQYLGYTF. The CDR3 DNA follows: TGTGCCAGTACTACCGCAAGCAGACAGTACCTGGGCTACACCTTC.

J is TRBJ2-5 and V is TRBV15; D remains unclear. This CDR3 has 11 amino acids. The germline CDR1 and CDR2 sequences are LNHNV and YYDKDF (reference sequence). Trimming removed 5 bases at V and 4 bases at J, with 5 bases between. The CDR3 reads CATSLSETQYF. CDR3 coding DNA: TGTGCCACCAGCTTATCAGAGACCCAGTACTTC.

This clone was recorded once. The chain employs TRBV5-1 and TRBJ1-2; D unclear. Trimming removed 2 bases at V and 8 bases at J, with 19 bases between. Germline CDR1 reads SGHRS; CDR2 reads YFSETQ. This CDR3 region has 15 residues. The CDR3 nucleotides are TGCGCCAGCAGCTTTGGAGGGCATGCCCCCGCCGGCTACACCTTC. Translated, it gives CASSFGGHAPAGYTF.

V and J are TRBV27 and TRBJ1-5; D is unclear. The CDR3 runs 13 residues. Per germline, CDR1 MNHEY and CDR2 SMNVEV (reference sequence). The germline V and J ends were trimmed by 5 bases and 7 bases, with 12 bases remaining between them. In DNA, the CDR3 is TGTGCCAGCAGTCCCAAGCTTCGACAGCCCCAGCATTTT. Translating it yields CASSPKLRQPQHF.

The V call is TRBV9, the J call TRBJ2-5; 7 bases match TRBD1. This CDR3 is built from 14 residues. V shed 4 bases, J shed 5 bases, and the junction held 8 bases outside the gene matches. The germline CDR1 and CDR2 sequences are SGDLS and YYNGEE. The CDR3 loop is CASSHRGGSETQYF. The CDR3, as DNA: TGTGCCAGCAGCCACAGGGGTGGATCGGAGACCCAGTACTTC.

V usage is TRBV4-1 and J usage is TRBJ1-5, with 8 bases lining up with TRBD1. V trimming: 1 base; J trimming: 1 base; junction bases outside the gene matches: 6. Germline V gives CDR1 MGHRA, CDR2 YSYEKL. The length of the CDR3 is 17 residues. CDR3 coding DNA: TGCGCCAGCAGCCAAGCCAGGGGGCAGGGGAGCAATCAGCCCCAGCATTTT. Translation gives CASSQARGQGSNQPQHF.

The V call is TRBV6-1, the J call TRBJ2-3; D is perhaps TRBD2 (5 bases). Germline CDR1 is MNHNS and CDR2 is SASEGT. The V gene lost 3 bases and the J gene lost 1 base, with 8 bases spanning the gap. CDR3 length equals 14 residues. This CDR3 is CASSDIGGTDTQYF. In nucleotides, the CDR3 is TGTGCCAGCAGTGATATCGGGGGCACAGATACGCAGTATTTT.

This chain joins TRBV4-2 and TRBJ2-5; TRBD1 might be the D (5 bases). Trimming shortened V by 0 bases and J by 5 bases, and 16 bases separated the two germline ends. Germline V gene lookup returns CDR1 LGHNA and CDR2 YNFKEQ. The CDR3 length is 16 residues. The CDR3 is CASSQDLWGKGETQYF. The CDR3 region has the DNA TGTGCCAGCAGCCAAGATCTGTGGGGAAAGGGGGAGACCCAGTACTTC.

This chain links TRBV3-1 (or the pseudogene TRBV3-2) with TRBJ1-5; no clear D gene. Deletions cut 1 base from V and 6 bases from J, with 13 bases between. CDR3 size: 15 residues. Germline V lookup: CDR1 LGHDT, CDR2 YNNKEL (reference sequence). The CDR3 nucleotides read TGTGCCAGCAGCCAAGGGTGGGAGGGAGGTCAGCCCCAGCATTTT. It specifies CASSQGWEGGQPQHF.

The V gene is TRBV19, the J gene TRBJ1-5; possibly TRBD1 for D (6 bases). The V end lost 7 bases, the J end lost 6 bases, and 13 bases lay between the germline ends. CDR1 is LNHDA and CDR2 is SQIVND in the germline V gene (reference sequence). This CDR3 contains 13 residues. The CDR3 DNA reads TGTGCCAGTAACAGGGTCGCTGGTCAGCCCCAGCATTTT. Its protein product is CASNRVAGQPQHF.

The chain has TRBV15 and TRBJ1-1; D is perhaps TRBD1 (5 bases). The CDR3 runs 16 residues. V lost 1 base to trimming and J lost 7 bases, with 19 bases between them. From germline, CDR1 is LNHNV and CDR2 YYDKDF (reference sequence). CDR3 region: CATSRGRRQGRGEAFF. CDR3 sequence (DNA): TGTGCCACCAGCAGAGGCCGCAGGCAGGGAAGGGGTGAAGCTTTCTTT.

This chain uses TRBV28 with TRBJ2-7; possibly TRBD1 for D (6 bases). V was clipped by 4 bases and J by 5 bases, with 12 bases between them. CDR1 is MDHEN, CDR2 SYDVKM, per germline. CDR3 length: 13 amino acids. CDR3 nucleotide sequence: TGTGCCAGCAGTTATACAGGGCGCAACGAGCAGTACTTC. Translated, it gives CASSYTGRNEQYF. Supplemented by reference TRBV28 and TRBJ2-7, the full variable domain reads DVKVTQSSRYLVKRTGEKVFLECVQDMDHENMFWYRQDPGLGLRLIYFSYDVKMKEKGDIPEGYSVSREKKERFSLILESASTNQTSMYLCASSYTGRNEQYFGPGTRLTVT.

This chain uses TRBV9 with TRBJ2-7, with 7 nucleotides matching TRBD2. Germline CDR1 reads SGDLS; CDR2 reads YYNGEE. V lost 0 bases to trimming and J lost 5 bases; unmatched junction nucleotides: 8. The CDR3 is 15 residues long. CDR3 coding DNA: TGTGCCAGCAGCGTAGCTGCGGCGGGAGACGACGAGCAGTACTTC. This codes for CASSVAAAGDDEQYF.

This clone has only one observation. This chain links TRBV11-1 with TRBJ2-1; 12 bases line up with TRBD2. CDR1 SGHAT and CDR2 FQDESV come from the germline V gene (reference sequence). The V segment lost 7 bases and the J segment 6 bases; nucleotides outside the gene matches: 4. CDR3 size: 14 residues. The CDR3 loop is CASTTSGGPNEQFF. CDR3 DNA: TGTGCCAGCACGACTAGCGGGGGCCCCAATGAGCAGTTCTTC.

This CDR3 is CASLASSSLEQFF. DNA of the CDR3: TGCGCTTCGCTAGCTAGTTCGTCTCTTGAGCAGTTCTTC. The rearrangement links TRBV10-2 to TRBJ2-1, with a weak D call TRBD2 (5 bases). The CDR3 consists of 13 residues. Germline CDR1 and CDR2: WSHSY and SAAADI.